Listed here is a single TCR beta chain. This sample stems from a study of blood T cell repertoires in COVID-19. At the level of the study: The study drew acute and convalescent COVID-19 samples from the United States, Italy and Spain. In each case, the material was cDNA or gDNA derived from T cells, B-cell-depleted T cells, or PBMCs.

Assay used: immunoSEQ multiplex PCR; TCRdb lists only in-frame clones, some missing. Among around 94,000 clones listed, roughly 80% were seen once. This clonotype was sampled from a man in his fifties with acute or convalescent COVID-19. Sequencing used peripheral blood.

The CDR3 loop reads CSASTVYNEQFF. The CDR3 coding sequence is TGCAGTGCTAGTACTGTATACAATGAGCAGTTCTTC. V usage is TRBV20-1 and J usage is TRBJ2-1, with D uncertain. V was trimmed by 3 bases and J by 4 bases, leaving 7 bases between them. Germline CDR1 DFQATT, CDR2 SNEGSKA (reference sequence). The length of the CDR3 is 12 residues.